This record looks at one TCR beta chain sequence and its context. Original processing methods: Estimated nucleated cell counts came from reference gene primer amplification. The method was immunoSEQ multiplex PCR; TCRdb's version includes in-frame clones alone and lacks a portion of them. The DNA was the basis for D and trimming; V, J and clone size are from that table. The sample contains about 88,000 clones, over 75% of which appear only once. The V and J ends lost 0 bases and 1 base respectively, with 8 bases between them. Germline loops: CDR1 LGHNA, CDR2 YNFKEQ. The CDR3 sequence is 15 residues long. The data originate from a study of blood T cell repertoires in COVID-19. Looking at the study overall: The origin of the acute and convalescent COVID-19 samples was the United States, Italy and Spain. PBMCs, B-cell-depleted T cells, or T cells provided the cDNA or gDNA that made up the material.

This TCR was sampled from a woman of 80 years or more with acute or convalescent COVID-19. The sequenced material came from peripheral blood. The genes are TRBV4-2 and TRBJ2-3; no clear D gene. CDR3: CASSQDMSGTDTQYF. The CDR3 coding sequence is TGTGCCAGCAGCCAAGATATGTCTGGCACAGATACGCAGTATTTT.